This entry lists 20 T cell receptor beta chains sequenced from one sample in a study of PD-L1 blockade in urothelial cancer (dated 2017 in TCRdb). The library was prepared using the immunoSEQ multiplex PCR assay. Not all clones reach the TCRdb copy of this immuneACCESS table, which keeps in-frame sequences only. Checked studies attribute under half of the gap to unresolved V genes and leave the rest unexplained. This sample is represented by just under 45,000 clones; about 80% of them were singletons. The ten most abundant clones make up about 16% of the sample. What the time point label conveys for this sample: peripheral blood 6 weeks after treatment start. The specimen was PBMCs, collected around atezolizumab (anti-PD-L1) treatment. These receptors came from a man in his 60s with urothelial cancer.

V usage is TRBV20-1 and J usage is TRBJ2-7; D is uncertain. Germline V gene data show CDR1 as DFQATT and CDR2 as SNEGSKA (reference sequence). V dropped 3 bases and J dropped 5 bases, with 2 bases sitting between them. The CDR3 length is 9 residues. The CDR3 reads CSASNEQYF. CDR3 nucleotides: TGCAGTGCTAGCAACGAGCAGTACTTC.

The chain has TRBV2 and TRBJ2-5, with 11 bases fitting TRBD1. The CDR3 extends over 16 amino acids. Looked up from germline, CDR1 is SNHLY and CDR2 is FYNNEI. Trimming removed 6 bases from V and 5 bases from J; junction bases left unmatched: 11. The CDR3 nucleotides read TGTGCCAGCAGCAAAGCCCGGACAGGGGGCTGGGAGACCCAGTACTTC. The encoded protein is CASSKARTGGWETQYF. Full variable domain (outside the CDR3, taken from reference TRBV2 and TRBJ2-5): EPEVTQTPSHQVTQMGQEVILRCVPISNHLYFYWYRQILGQKVEFLVSFYNNEISEKSEIFDDQFSVERPDGSNFTLKIRSTKLEDSAMYFCASSKARTGGWETQYFGPGTRLLVL.

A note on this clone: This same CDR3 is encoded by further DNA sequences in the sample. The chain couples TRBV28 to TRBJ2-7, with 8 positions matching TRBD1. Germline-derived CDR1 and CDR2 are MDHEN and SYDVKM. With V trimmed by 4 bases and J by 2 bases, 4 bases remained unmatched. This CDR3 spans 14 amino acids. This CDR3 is CASSSGQGPYEQYF. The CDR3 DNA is TGTGCCAGCAGTTCAGGACAGGGCCCCTACGAGCAGTACTTC.

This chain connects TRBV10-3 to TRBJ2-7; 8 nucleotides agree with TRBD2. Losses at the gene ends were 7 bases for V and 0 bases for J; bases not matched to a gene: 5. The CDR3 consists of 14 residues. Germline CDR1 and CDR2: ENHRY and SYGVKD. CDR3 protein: CAIMGAGDSYEQYF. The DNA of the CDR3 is TGTGCCATCATGGGAGCGGGGGACTCCTACGAGCAGTACTTC.

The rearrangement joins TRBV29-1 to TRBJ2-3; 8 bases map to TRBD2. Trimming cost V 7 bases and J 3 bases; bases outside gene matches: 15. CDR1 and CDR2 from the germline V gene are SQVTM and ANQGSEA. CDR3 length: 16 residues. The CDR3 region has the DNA TGCAGCGCAAGGCATTTGGTGTCGGGGGGGACAGATACGCAGTATTTT. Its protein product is CSARHLVSGGTDTQYF.

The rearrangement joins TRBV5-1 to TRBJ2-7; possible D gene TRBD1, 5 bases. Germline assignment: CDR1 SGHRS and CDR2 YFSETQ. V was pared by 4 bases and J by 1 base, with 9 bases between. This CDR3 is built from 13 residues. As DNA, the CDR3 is TGCGCCAGCAGCATAGGACATTCCTACGAGCAGTACTTC. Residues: CASSIGHSYEQYF.

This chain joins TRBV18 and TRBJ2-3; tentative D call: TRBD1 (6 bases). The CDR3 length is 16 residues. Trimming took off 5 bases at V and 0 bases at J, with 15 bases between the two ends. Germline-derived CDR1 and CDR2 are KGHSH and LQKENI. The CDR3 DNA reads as TGTGCCAGCTCAAATACAGGGTACCACAGCACAGATACGCAGTATTTT. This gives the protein CASSNTGYHSTDTQYF.

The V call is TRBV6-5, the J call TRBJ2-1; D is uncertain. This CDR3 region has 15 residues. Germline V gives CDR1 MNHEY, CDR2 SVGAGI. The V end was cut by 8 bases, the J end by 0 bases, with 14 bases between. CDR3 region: CASARNPSSYNEQFF. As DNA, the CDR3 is TGTGCCAGCGCGAGGAACCCGAGCTCCTACAATGAGCAGTTCTTC.

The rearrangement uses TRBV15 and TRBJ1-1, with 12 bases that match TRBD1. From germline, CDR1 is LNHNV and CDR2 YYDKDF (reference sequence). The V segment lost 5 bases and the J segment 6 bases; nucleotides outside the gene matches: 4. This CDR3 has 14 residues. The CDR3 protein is CATSGRDRGPEAFF. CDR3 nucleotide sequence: TGTGCCACCAGCGGGAGGGACAGGGGGCCTGAAGCTTTCTTT.

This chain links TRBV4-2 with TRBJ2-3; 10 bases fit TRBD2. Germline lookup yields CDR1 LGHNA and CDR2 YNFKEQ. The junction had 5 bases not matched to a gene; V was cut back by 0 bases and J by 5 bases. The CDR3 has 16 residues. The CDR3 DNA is TGTGCCAGCAGCCAAGAGGCTAGCGGGGGCGTAGATACGCAGTATTTT. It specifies CASSQEASGGVDTQYF.

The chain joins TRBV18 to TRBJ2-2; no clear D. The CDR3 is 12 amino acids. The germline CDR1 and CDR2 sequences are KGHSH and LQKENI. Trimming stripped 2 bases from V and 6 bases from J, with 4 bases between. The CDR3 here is CASSPSSGELFF. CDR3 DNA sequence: TGTGCCAGCTCACCATCTTCCGGGGAGCTGTTTTTT.

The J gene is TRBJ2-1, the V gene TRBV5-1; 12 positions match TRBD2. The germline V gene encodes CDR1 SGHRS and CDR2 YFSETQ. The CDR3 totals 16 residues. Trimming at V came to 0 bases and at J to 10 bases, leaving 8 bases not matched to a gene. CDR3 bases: TGCGCCAGCAGCTTGGCCCCTAGCGGGGGGGCCGCCGAGCAGTTCTTC. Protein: CASSLAPSGGAAEQFF.

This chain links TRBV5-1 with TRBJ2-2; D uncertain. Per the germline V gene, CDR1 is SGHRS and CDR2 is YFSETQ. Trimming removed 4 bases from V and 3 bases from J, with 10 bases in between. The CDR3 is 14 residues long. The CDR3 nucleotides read TGCGCCAGCAGCGAGCAGCAGGACACCGGGGAGCTGTTTTTT. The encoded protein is CASSEQQDTGELFF. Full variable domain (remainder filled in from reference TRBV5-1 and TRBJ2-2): KAGVTQTPRYLIKTRGQQVTLSCSPISGHRSVSWYQQTPGQGLQFLFEYFSETQRNKGNFPGRFSGRQFSNSRSEMNVSTLELGDSALYLCASSEQQDTGELFFGEGSRLTVL.

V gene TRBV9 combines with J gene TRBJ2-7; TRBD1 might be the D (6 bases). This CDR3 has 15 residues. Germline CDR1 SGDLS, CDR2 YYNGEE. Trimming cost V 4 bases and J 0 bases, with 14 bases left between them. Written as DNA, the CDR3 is TGTGCCAGCAGCCCTAGATTGGACAGCTCCTACGAGCAGTACTTC. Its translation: CASSPRLDSSYEQYF.

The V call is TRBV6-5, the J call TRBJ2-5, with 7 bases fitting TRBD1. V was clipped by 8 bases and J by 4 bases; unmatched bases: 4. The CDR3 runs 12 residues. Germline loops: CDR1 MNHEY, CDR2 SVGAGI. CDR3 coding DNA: TGTGCCAGCGCTCGGGACAGAGAGACCCAGTACTTC. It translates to CASARDRETQYF.

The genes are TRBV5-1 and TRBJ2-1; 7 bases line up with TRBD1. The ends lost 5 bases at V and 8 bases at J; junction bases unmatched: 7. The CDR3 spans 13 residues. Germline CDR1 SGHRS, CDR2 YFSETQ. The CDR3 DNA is TGCGCCAGCAGACAGGGGTTTGGGTATGAGCAGTTCTTC. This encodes CASRQGFGYEQFF. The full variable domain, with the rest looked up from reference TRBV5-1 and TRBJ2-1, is KAGVTQTPRYLIKTRGQQVTLSCSPISGHRSVSWYQQTPGQGLQFLFEYFSETQRNKGNFPGRFSGRQFSNSRSEMNVSTLELGDSALYLCASRQGFGYEQFFGPGTRLTVL.

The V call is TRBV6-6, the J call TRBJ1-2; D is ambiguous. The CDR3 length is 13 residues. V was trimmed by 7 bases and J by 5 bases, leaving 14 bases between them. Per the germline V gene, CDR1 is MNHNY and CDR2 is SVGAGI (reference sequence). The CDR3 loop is CASTTISLYGYTF. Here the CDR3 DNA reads TGTGCCAGCACGACAATTTCCCTATATGGCTACACCTTC.

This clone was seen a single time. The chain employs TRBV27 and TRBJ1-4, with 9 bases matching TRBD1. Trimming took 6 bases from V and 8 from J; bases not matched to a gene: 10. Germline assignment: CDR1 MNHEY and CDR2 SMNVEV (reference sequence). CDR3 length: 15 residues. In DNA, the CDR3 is TGTGCCAGCAGATTCCAGACAGGGGGAGGGGAAAAACTGTTTTTT. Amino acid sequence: CASRFQTGGGEKLFF.

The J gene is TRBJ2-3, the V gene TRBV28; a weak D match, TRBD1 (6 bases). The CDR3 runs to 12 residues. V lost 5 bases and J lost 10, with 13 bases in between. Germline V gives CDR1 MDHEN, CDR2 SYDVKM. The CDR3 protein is CASSQTGLPQYF. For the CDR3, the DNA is TGTGCCAGCAGTCAAACAGGGCTGCCGCAGTATTTT.

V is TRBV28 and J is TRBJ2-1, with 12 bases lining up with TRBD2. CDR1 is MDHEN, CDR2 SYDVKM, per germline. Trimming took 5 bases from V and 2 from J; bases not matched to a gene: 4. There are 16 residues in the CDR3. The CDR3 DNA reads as TGTGCCAGCAGTGTCCGACTAGCGGGGGCCTACAATGAGCAGTTCTTC. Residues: CASSVRLAGAYNEQFF. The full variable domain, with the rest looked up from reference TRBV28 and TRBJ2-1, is DVKVTQSSRYLVKRTGEKVFLECVQDMDHENMFWYRQDPGLGLRLIYFSYDVKMKEKGDIPEGYSVSREKKERFSLILESASTNQTSMYLCASSVRLAGAYNEQFFGPGTRLTVL.